These T cell receptor beta chains were read from a single sample in a study of shared clonotypes between healthy human individuals. Here immunoSEQ multiplex PCR was the method, and the copy in TCRdb shows in-frame clones only, minus some. Among 700,000 to 950,000 clones listed, 90% to 97% were seen once. Sequencing input: naive CD8+ T cells sorted from blood. The receptors were gathered from a man younger than 40 in good health. CDR3s include the opening cysteine and the closing phenylalanine or tryptophan. Fields, in order: D gene, J gene, clone size, V gene, CDR3 protein. A D gene is named only where the DNA matches it firmly. Only some rows state a clone size, as once, few, many or a class for expanded clones.

d_gene: NA
j_gene: TRBJ2-5
abundance: NA
v_gene: TRBV27
CDR3aa: CASSFPYQETQYF

d_gene: TRBD2
j_gene: TRBJ2-7
abundance: NA
v_gene: TRBV7-7
CDR3aa: CASSLLAGVVLYEQYF

d_gene: TRBD2
j_gene: TRBJ2-7
abundance: NA
v_gene: TRBV27
CDR3aa: CASRLAAPYEQYF

d_gene: TRBD2
j_gene: TRBJ2-1
abundance: NA
v_gene: TRBV7-9
CDR3aa: CASSQVFSGRPSNEQFF

d_gene: TRBD1
j_gene: TRBJ1-2
abundance: once
v_gene: TRBV5-1
CDR3aa: CASSFGRGRAYYGYTF

d_gene: NA
j_gene: TRBJ2-7
abundance: once
v_gene: TRBV7-2
CDR3aa: CASSLVGGYEQYF

d_gene: TRBD2
j_gene: TRBJ2-2
abundance: NA
v_gene: TRBV11-3
CDR3aa: CASSPRLAVTGELFF

d_gene: TRBD1
j_gene: TRBJ2-1
abundance: NA
v_gene: TRBV27
CDR3aa: CASSPGQSSYNEQFF

d_gene: NA
j_gene: TRBJ2-3
abundance: NA
v_gene: TRBV29-1
CDR3aa: CSVEDTGLSTDTQYF

d_gene: TRBD2
j_gene: TRBJ2-7
abundance: NA
v_gene: TRBV6-5
CDR3aa: CASSYGTRKYEQYF

d_gene: NA
j_gene: TRBJ2-7
abundance: NA
v_gene: TRBV29-1
CDR3aa: CSVEETGQSYEQYF

d_gene: TRBD2
j_gene: TRBJ2-1
abundance: NA
v_gene: TRBV29-1
CDR3aa: CSVDAAGGPYNEQFF

d_gene: TRBD1
j_gene: TRBJ2-3
abundance: NA
v_gene: TRBV9
CDR3aa: CASSWSGGNTDTQYF